This T cell receptor beta chain emerged from a study of blood T cell repertoires in COVID-19. Produced via immunoSEQ multiplex PCR; TCRdb's table is partial and in-frame only. The repertoire holds around 89,000 clones, with 80% to 90% as singletons. The CDR3 runs to 12 residues. V was shortened by 7 bases and J by 1 base, with 7 bases between the two germline ends. The germline V gene has CDR1 MNHEY and CDR2 SVGAGI. Sequencing used peripheral blood. This sequence originates from a man in his fifties with acute or convalescent COVID-19. The J gene is TRBJ1-1, the V gene TRBV6-5; no clear D. This CDR3 reads CASNFGNTEAFF. The CDR3 DNA reads as TGTGCCAGCAACTTCGGGAACACTGAAGCTTTCTTT.